A single sample is the source of the 30 T cell receptor beta chains below, sequenced in a study of cytomegalovirus exposure and HLA in healthy donors. With 60 Vbeta and 13 Jbeta primers, the PCR was carried out. Here immunoSEQ multiplex PCR was the method, and the copy in TCRdb shows in-frame clones only, minus some. The sample consists of roughly 90,000 clones, 70% to 85% of them appearing once. Sequencing was done on a sample of PBMCs. The receptors stem from a man younger than 45 in good health and CMV-seropositive.

This rearrangement joins TRBV14 to TRBJ1-2; possible D gene TRBD1, 6 bases. Germline-derived CDR1 and CDR2 are SGHDN and FVKESK. The CDR3 length is 14 residues. The V end was cut by 2 bases, the J end by 5 bases, with 12 bases between. The CDR3 here is CASSQYLGGYGYTF. The CDR3, as DNA: TGTGCCAGCAGCCAATATCTAGGGGGATATGGCTACACCTTC.

The genes are TRBV7-9 and TRBJ1-1, with D unclear. Germline CDR1 SEHNR, CDR2 FQNEAQ (reference sequence). The CDR3 is 14 amino acids. V lost 1 base to trimming and J lost 0 bases, with 6 bases between them. The CDR3 DNA reads TGTGCCAGCAGCTTAGGGCAGTTGAACACTGAAGCTTTCTTT. It encodes CASSLGQLNTEAFF.

The chain carries TRBV29-1 and TRBJ1-5, with D perhaps TRBD1 (5 bases). Trimming took 4 bases from V and 4 from J, leaving 8 bases between them. This CDR3 spans 12 amino acids. Germline CDR1 and CDR2: SQVTM and ANQGSEA. CDR3: CSVGSGNQPQHF. Here the CDR3 DNA reads TGCAGCGTTGGCTCAGGGAATCAGCCCCAGCATTTT.

CDR3 protein: CASSYRGQGVYGYTF. The CDR3 nucleotides read TGTGCCAGCAGTTACCGTGGACAGGGAGTCTATGGCTACACCTTC. V gene TRBV6-5 combines with J gene TRBJ1-2; TRBD1 agrees at 8 bases. With 2 bases clipped from V and 4 bases from J, the junction kept 6 bases outside the gene matches. The CDR3 loop spans 15 amino acids. Per germline, CDR1 MNHEY and CDR2 SVGAGI.

This chain joins TRBV6-1 and TRBJ1-5, with D perhaps TRBD1 (6 bases). This CDR3 region has 18 residues. Per germline, CDR1 MNHNS and CDR2 SASEGT. V shed 4 bases and J shed 8 bases, with 27 bases lying between them. For the CDR3, the DNA is TGTGCCAGCAGTGGCTCCCGAGGCAGGGGAATTGGGAATGAGCCCCAGCATTTT. Amino acids: CASSGSRGRGIGNEPQHF.

About this clone: The junction differs from germline at one of its ends, possibly a read error. The chain employs TRBV2 and TRBJ1-5, with no clear D. The CDR3 runs to 14 residues. Germline V CDR1 and CDR2: SNHLY, FYNNEI. CDR3 nucleotides: TGTGCCAGTAGGCCCGGGTTTAGCAATCAGCCCCAGAATTTT. Protein: CASRPGFSNQPQNF.

CDR3 residues: CSVHLDRGTEAFF. CDR3 sequence (DNA): TGCAGCGTCCACTTAGATCGAGGGACTGAAGCTTTCTTT. The chain combines TRBV29-1 with TRBJ1-1; no reliable D call. The CDR3 has 13 residues. Germline V gene lookup returns CDR1 SQVTM and CDR2 ANQGSEA. Trimming stripped 6 bases from V and 5 bases from J, with 16 bases between.

V usage is TRBV21-1 and J usage is TRBJ1-2; TRBD1 reflects the table's D call only, with no check against the DNA. TRBV21-1 is a pseudogene. The CDR3 has 17 amino acids. CDR3 sequence reads: CASSPQTGTLGDYGYTF. In DNA form, the CDR3 reads TGTGCCAGCAGCCCTCAAACCGGGACATTGGGAGACTATGGCTACACCTTC.

V and J are TRBV6-5 and TRBJ2-5; D remains ambiguous. In germline, CDR1 is MNHEY, CDR2 SVGAGI. The V end lost 0 bases, the J end lost 5 bases, and 13 bases lay between the germline ends. This CDR3 is built from 15 residues. The CDR3 loop is CASSYSNTASETQYF. DNA for the CDR3: TGTGCCAGCAGTTACTCGAACACCGCCAGTGAGACCCAGTACTTC.

V and J are TRBV23-1 and TRBJ2-7, with 7 bases lining up with TRBD2. TRBV23-1 is known as an ORF, though its function is uncertain. Trimming removed 2 bases from V and 3 bases from J; junction bases left unmatched: 10. The CDR3 extends over 16 amino acids. The CDR3: CASSQAIRDYLYEQYF. CDR3 nucleotides: TGCGCCAGCAGTCAAGCCATCCGGGACTACCTCTACGAGCAGTACTTC.

The chain links TRBV28 to TRBJ2-2, with D tentatively TRBD1 (6 bases). The V gene lost 6 bases and the J gene lost 1 base, with 6 bases spanning the gap. Per germline, CDR1 MDHEN and CDR2 SYDVKM. There are 13 residues in the CDR3. The CDR3 spells CASRTGNTGELFF. Written as DNA, the CDR3 is TGTGCCAGCAGGACAGGGAACACCGGGGAGCTGTTTTTT.

The rearrangement joins TRBV9 to TRBJ1-2; 7 bases fit TRBD1. V shed 4 bases, J shed 8 bases, and the junction held 8 bases outside the gene matches. The CDR3 is 13 residues long. CDR1 SGDLS and CDR2 YYNGEE come from the germline V gene. The CDR3 DNA sequence: TGTGCCAGCAGCTTAGAACAGGGGAACGGCTACACCTTC. Protein product: CASSLEQGNGYTF.

This rearrangement joins TRBV6-1 to TRBJ1-3; possible D gene TRBD1, 5 bases. CDR3 length equals 15 residues. Trimming removed 2 bases at V and 3 bases at J, with 11 bases between. Germline V gene data show CDR1 as MNHNS and CDR2 as SASEGT. The CDR3 sequence is CASSEFQGIGNTIYF. CDR3 DNA: TGTGCCAGCAGTGAATTTCAGGGTATTGGAAACACCATATATTTT.

In its sample, this clone was seen a few times. The chain joins TRBV7-9 to TRBJ1-3; no clear D gene. Germline V gives CDR1 SEHNR, CDR2 FQNEAQ (reference sequence). The ends were cut back, 1 base at V and 2 bases at J, with 15 bases in the middle. The CDR3 extends over 17 amino acids. CDR3 sequence (DNA): TGTGCCAGCAGCTTAGTAGTGAGGAGACCGGCTGGAAACACCATATATTTT. Translating gives CASSLVVRRPAGNTIYF.

This clone was seen only a few times. V is TRBV6-1 and J is TRBJ2-4; tentatively, D is TRBD2 (6 bases). Germline lookup yields CDR1 MNHNS and CDR2 SASEGT. The CDR3 sequence is 13 residues long. V lost 2 bases, J lost 11 bases, and 13 bases lay in between. The CDR3 DNA is TGTGCCAGCAGTGAAAGGCAGGCGGGACTTCAGTACTTC. Amino acid sequence: CASSERQAGLQYF.

The rearrangement uses TRBV28 and TRBJ2-5, with 7 bases fitting TRBD2. The germline CDR1 and CDR2 sequences are MDHEN and SYDVKM. Losses at the gene ends were 4 bases for V and 1 base for J; bases not matched to a gene: 9. The CDR3 runs to 16 residues. CDR3: CASSSGLGLPQETQYF. The DNA for the CDR3 is TGTGCCAGCAGTTCAGGACTAGGACTTCCCCAAGAGACCCAGTACTTC.

This rearrangement joins TRBV4-1 to TRBJ2-2, with a possible D match to TRBD1 (5 bases). CDR3 size: 14 residues. Trimming left V 2 bases short and J 4 bases short, with 8 bases between. CDR1 and CDR2 from the germline V gene are MGHRA and YSYEKL. The CDR3 here is CASSQYQGTGELFF. Written as DNA, the CDR3 is TGCGCCAGCAGCCAATATCAGGGCACCGGGGAGCTGTTTTTT.

The CDR3 nucleotides are TGTGCCTGGAGTCGGACAGGGAGGAACACTGAAGCTTTCTTT. It yields the protein CAWSRTGRNTEAFF. This rearrangement joins TRBV30 to TRBJ1-1, with TRBD1 identical over 8 bases. CDR1 and CDR2 from the germline V gene are GTSNPN and SVGIG (reference sequence). The junction had 3 bases not matched to a gene; V was cut back by 2 bases and J by 1 base. The CDR3 sequence is 14 residues long.

This chain links TRBV15 with TRBJ2-7, with TRBD2 matching 8 bases. The CDR3 extends over 15 amino acids. After removal of 1 base from V and 1 base from J, the junction contained 3 bases not matched to a gene. CDR1 is LNHNV, CDR2 YYDKDF, per germline (reference sequence). In DNA form, the CDR3 reads TGTGCCACCAGCAGAGCTGCGGGGGGATCCTACGAGCAGTACTTC. Translated, it gives CATSRAAGGSYEQYF.

The chain recombines TRBV29-1 with TRBJ1-1; D uncertain. The CDR3 contains 10 residues. Germline lookup yields CDR1 SQVTM and CDR2 ANQGSEA. Trimming removed 3 bases at V and 8 bases at J, with 7 bases between. The CDR3 sequence: CSVENREAFF. The CDR3 nucleotides are TGCAGCGTTGAGAACAGAGAAGCTTTCTTT.

This chain uses TRBV9 with TRBJ1-3, with unresolved D. This CDR3 region has 15 residues. Germline V gene data show CDR1 as SGDLS and CDR2 as YYNGEE. Trimming cost V 0 bases and J 0 bases, with 7 bases left between them. The CDR3 DNA follows: TGTGCCAGCAGCGTAGGTGGGAGCTCTGGAAACACCATATATTTT. Translated: CASSVGGSSGNTIYF. Together with reference TRBV9 and TRBJ1-3, the CDR3 gives the full variable domain: DSGVTQTPKHLITATGQRVTLRCSPRSGDLSVYWYQQSLDQGLQFLIQYYNGEERAKGNILERFSAQQFPDLHSELNLSSLELGDSALYFCASSVGGSSGNTIYFGEGSWLTVV.

This clone was recorded a few times. The chain combines TRBV7-2 with TRBJ2-7, with 12 bases identical to TRBD1. The CDR3 has 15 residues. From germline, CDR1 is SGHTA and CDR2 FQGNSA. The V segment lost 5 bases and the J segment 6 bases; nucleotides outside the gene matches: 8. This chain's CDR3 is CASSPQGQGAPEQYF. DNA of the CDR3: TGTGCCAGCAGCCCCCAGGGACAGGGGGCGCCCGAGCAGTACTTC. Using reference TRBV7-2 and TRBJ2-7 for the parts outside the CDR3, the full variable domain is GAGVSQSPSNKVTEKGKDVELRCDPISGHTALYWYRQSLGQGLEFLIYFQGNSAPDKSGLPSDRFSAERTGGSVSTLTIQRTQQEDSAVYLCASSPQGQGAPEQYFGPGTRLTVT.

V is TRBV28 and J is TRBJ2-7; D is possibly TRBD2 (6 bases). This CDR3 is 12 amino acids long. Deletions cut 4 bases from V and 2 bases from J, with 6 bases between. CDR1 is MDHEN, CDR2 SYDVKM, per germline. Here the CDR3 DNA reads TGTGCCAGCAGTTGGACTACCTACGAGCAGTACTTC. It is translated as CASSWTTYEQYF.

This clone came up a few times. The chain couples TRBV29-1 to TRBJ2-2, with TRBD1 identical over 7 bases. This CDR3 is built from 14 residues. The V and J ends lost 7 bases and 4 bases, in that order; junction bases with no gene match: 9. The germline gives CDR1 SQVTM, CDR2 ANQGSEA. CDR3 loop: CSARTGTVTGELFF. The CDR3 DNA is TGCAGCGCACGTACCGGGACAGTCACCGGGGAGCTGTTTTTT.

The J gene is TRBJ2-2, the V gene TRBV6-5; D ambiguous. The CDR3 runs 11 residues. The V end lost 5 bases, the J end lost 5 bases, and 3 bases lay between the germline ends. Germline CDR1 MNHEY, CDR2 SVGAGI. CDR3 coding DNA: TGTGCCAGCAGTCAAACCGGGGAGCTGTTTTTT. As protein: CASSQTGELFF.

This clone was recorded a few times. The V and J genes are TRBV6-5 and TRBJ1-1; maybe TRBD1 (5 bases). The CDR3 contains 14 residues. V gave up 7 bases and J gave up 1 base, with 13 bases separating them. Germline V gene sequence: CDR1 MNHEY, CDR2 SVGAGI. The CDR3 loop is CASKGRSGNTEAFF. In DNA, the CDR3 is TGTGCCAGCAAGGGGCGGTCAGGGAACACTGAAGCTTTCTTT.

A single count supports this clone. The J gene is TRBJ2-1, the V gene TRBV19, with 12 bases fitting TRBD2. Germline CDR1 reads LNHDA; CDR2 reads SQIVND (reference sequence). The CDR3 covers 14 residues. V gave up 3 bases and J gave up 8 bases; unmatched junction bases: 2. The CDR3 DNA follows: TGTGCCAGTAGTATGACTAGCGGGAGCGATGAGCAGTTCTTC. Translation: CASSMTSGSDEQFF.

This chain uses TRBV6-5 with TRBJ2-3; 9 bases are shared with TRBD1. V lost 5 bases and J lost 9; bases outside the gene matches: 12. CDR1 is MNHEY and CDR2 is SVGAGI in the germline V gene. The CDR3 covers 15 residues. The CDR3: CASSRTGQGEETQYF. CDR3 bases: TGTGCCAGCAGTCGAACGGGACAGGGTGAGGAAACGCAGTATTTT.

This clone was counted between two and nine times. The rearrangement uses TRBV5-4 and TRBJ1-1; D gene ambiguous. Trimming removed 7 bases at V and 1 base at J, with 17 bases between. This CDR3 has 15 amino acids. Germline-derived CDR1 and CDR2 are SGHNT and YYREEE (reference sequence). The CDR3 sequence is CASGKIGVGNTEAFF. CDR3 DNA sequence: TGTGCCAGCGGCAAAATCGGGGTGGGGAACACTGAAGCTTTCTTT.

This rearrangement joins TRBV4-1 to TRBJ1-2; D might be TRBD1 (6 bases). The CDR3 contains 15 residues. V lost 1 base to trimming and J lost 8 bases, with 17 bases between them. The germline V gene encodes CDR1 MGHRA and CDR2 YSYEKL. The CDR3 nucleotides are TGCGCCAGCAGCCAAGTTATGACAGGTGGTGAGGGCTACACCTTC. This gives the protein CASSQVMTGGEGYTF.